Listed below are T cell receptor beta chains from one sample, sequenced in a study of blood T cell repertoires in COVID-19. The repertoire was sequenced with immunoSEQ multiplex PCR; TCRdb's copy has only in-frame clones and lacks some. Altogether some 150,000 clones are present, 84% being singletons, with the ten largest covering 13% to 15%. Sequencing input: PBMCs or T cells enriched from blood (not recorded which). The receptors were gathered from a man aged 45 to 65 who had recovered from COVID-19. Each CDR3 is given with its conserved first and last residue. The order of the fields is J gene, V gene, CDR3 protein.

j_gene: TRBJ2-7; v_gene: TRBV20-1; CDR3aa: CSAAQGNEQYF
j_gene: TRBJ2-3; v_gene: TRBV6-5; CDR3aa: CASSSTGEVTDTQYF
j_gene: TRBJ1-1; v_gene: TRBV4-1; CDR3aa: CASSQEGGGLVNTEAFF
j_gene: TRBJ2-7; v_gene: TRBV7-2; CDR3aa: CASSPRTGQPYEQYF
j_gene: TRBJ1-1; v_gene: TRBV9; CDR3aa: CASRGGRGNTEAFF
j_gene: TRBJ1-2; v_gene: TRBV6-2/TRBV6-3; CDR3aa: CASSYSRDRGGTDYGYTF
j_gene: TRBJ2-7; v_gene: TRBV6-5; CDR3aa: CASSSISGSYEQYF
j_gene: TRBJ1-2; v_gene: TRBV5-1; CDR3aa: CASSLAYRDTGGYTF
j_gene: TRBJ2-1; v_gene: TRBV11-2; CDR3aa: CASSLWNSGGYNEQFF
j_gene: TRBJ1-1; v_gene: TRBV13; CDR3aa: CASSFDEGAEAFF
j_gene: TRBJ1-4; v_gene: TRBV19; CDR3aa: CATTQRPQDEKLFF
j_gene: TRBJ1-2; v_gene: TRBV24-1; CDR3aa: CATSDLYGYTF
j_gene: TRBJ1-3; v_gene: TRBV6-1; CDR3aa: CASSEQQGLSGNTIYF
j_gene: TRBJ2-2; v_gene: TRBV4-1; CDR3aa: CASSQDRVGELFF
j_gene: TRBJ1-1; v_gene: TRBV6-5; CDR3aa: CASRGDRGPYRAFF
j_gene: TRBJ2-5; v_gene: TRBV6-5; CDR3aa: CASSYRDSRKQETQYF
j_gene: TRBJ2-5; v_gene: TRBV6-5; CDR3aa: CASSYSWGRRGETQYF
j_gene: TRBJ1-3; v_gene: TRBV5-4; CDR3aa: CASSLAGLTSGNTIYF
j_gene: TRBJ2-5; v_gene: TRBV5-1; CDR3aa: CASRGEPQETQYF
j_gene: TRBJ1-2; v_gene: TRBV5-4; CDR3aa: CASSSREGSRDGYTF
j_gene: TRBJ2-2; v_gene: TRBV14; CDR3aa: CASSRSYDTGELFF
j_gene: TRBJ1-1; v_gene: TRBV12-3/TRBV12-4; CDR3aa: CASSTLSEAFF
j_gene: TRBJ1-1; v_gene: TRBV5-1; CDR3aa: CASSLVEGAGTEAFF
j_gene: TRBJ1-6; v_gene: TRBV15; CDR3aa: CATSRVRTGVIQPLHF
j_gene: TRBJ2-4; v_gene: TRBV3-1/TRBV3-2; CDR3aa: CASGDRGGKNIQYF
j_gene: TRBJ1-2; v_gene: TRBV29-1; CDR3aa: CSVESVDGYTF
j_gene: TRBJ2-7; v_gene: TRBV10-1; CDR3aa: CASSDRGSYEQYF
j_gene: TRBJ1-5; v_gene: TRBV27; CDR3aa: CASRPDRADYNQPQHF
j_gene: TRBJ2-5; v_gene: TRBV3-1/TRBV3-2; CDR3aa: CASSQDRSGSSGETQYF
j_gene: TRBJ1-3; v_gene: TRBV7-2; CDR3aa: CASSLARGSGLSGNTIYF
j_gene: TRBJ2-1; v_gene: TRBV7-2; CDR3aa: CASSPGLPGNEQFF
j_gene: TRBJ1-2; v_gene: TRBV5-1; CDR3aa: CASSLADTGSYGYTF
j_gene: TRBJ2-5; v_gene: TRBV5-1; CDR3aa: CASSLGDSQETQYF
j_gene: TRBJ1-1; v_gene: TRBV19; CDR3aa: CASSWGRALIDTEAFF
j_gene: TRBJ1-4; v_gene: TRBV19; CDR3aa: CASSRTVEKLFF
j_gene: TRBJ1-2; v_gene: TRBV5-1; CDR3aa: CASSLGQGLGYTF
j_gene: TRBJ1-2; v_gene: TRBV5-1; CDR3aa: CASSSTSYSYGYTF
j_gene: TRBJ2-4; v_gene: TRBV2; CDR3aa: CASSVSRGGPSNIQYF
j_gene: TRBJ2-7; v_gene: TRBV7-9; CDR3aa: CASSLVTGAYEQYF
j_gene: TRBJ1-6; v_gene: TRBV30; CDR3aa: CAWIGSQGATNNSPLHF
j_gene: TRBJ2-2; v_gene: TRBV11-2; CDR3aa: CASSLDRMTGVNTGELFF
j_gene: TRBJ2-7; v_gene: TRBV28; CDR3aa: CASSWTSYEQYF
j_gene: TRBJ2-1; v_gene: TRBV14; CDR3aa: CASSQDRVRSHEQFF
j_gene: TRBJ1-2; v_gene: TRBV12-3/TRBV12-4; CDR3aa: CASSFSGVGYTF
j_gene: TRBJ1-1; v_gene: TRBV12-5; CDR3aa: CASGLSFVQGFLTTEAFF
j_gene: TRBJ1-2; v_gene: TRBV2; CDR3aa: CASSETLRTAGGYTF
j_gene: TRBJ2-7; v_gene: TRBV3-1/TRBV3-2; CDR3aa: CASSQVNEQYF
j_gene: TRBJ1-1; v_gene: TRBV6-1; CDR3aa: CASSGGHMSRQVGTEAFF
j_gene: TRBJ2-2; v_gene: TRBV6-5; CDR3aa: CASSITGIGTGELFF
j_gene: TRBJ2-7; v_gene: TRBV2; CDR3aa: CASTKGGAAYEQYF
j_gene: TRBJ2-7; v_gene: TRBV18; CDR3aa: CASSPLPGEQYF
j_gene: TRBJ1-2; v_gene: TRBV19; CDR3aa: CATHPRAGGYGYTF
j_gene: TRBJ1-5; v_gene: TRBV4-1; CDR3aa: CASSRGQNFQPQHF
j_gene: TRBJ2-1; v_gene: TRBV29-1; CDR3aa: CSVVSSSYNEQFF
j_gene: TRBJ2-2; v_gene: TRBV5-1; CDR3aa: CASSLTLWDSTGGELFF
j_gene: TRBJ2-1; v_gene: TRBV5-1; CDR3aa: CASSFTGDREQFF
j_gene: TRBJ2-3; v_gene: TRBV4-1; CDR3aa: CASSQDSPTDTQYF
j_gene: TRBJ1-1; v_gene: TRBV7-9; CDR3aa: CASSFGENEAFF
j_gene: TRBJ1-5; v_gene: TRBV28; CDR3aa: CASITSTGSNQPQHF